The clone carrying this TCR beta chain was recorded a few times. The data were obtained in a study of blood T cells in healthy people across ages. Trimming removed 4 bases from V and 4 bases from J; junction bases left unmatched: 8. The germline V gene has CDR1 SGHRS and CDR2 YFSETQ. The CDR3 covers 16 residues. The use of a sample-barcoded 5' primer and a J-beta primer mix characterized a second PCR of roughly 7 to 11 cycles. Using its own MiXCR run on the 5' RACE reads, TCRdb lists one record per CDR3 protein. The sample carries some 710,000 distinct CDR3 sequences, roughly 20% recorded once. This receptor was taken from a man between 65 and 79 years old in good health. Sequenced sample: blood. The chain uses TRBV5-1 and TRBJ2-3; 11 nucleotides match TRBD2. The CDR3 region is CASSPSFSGGADTQYF. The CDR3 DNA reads TGCGCCAGCAGCCCCTCTTTTAGCGGGGGGGCAGATACGCAGTATTTT.